One and the same sample provided the 20 T cell receptor beta chains below, sequenced in a study of long-term antiretroviral therapy in people with HIV. Survey-level immunoSEQ v3.0 assays were run. This table comes from immunoSEQ multiplex PCR, and its TCRdb copy is limited to in-frame clones, with some not included. The sample holds 20,000 to 30,000 clones, around 85% seen once. The sequencing here drew on unsorted PBMCs, taken 2.3 years after starting antiretroviral therapy. These receptors were taken from a man aged 40-49 years with HIV.

The gene calls are TRBV28 and TRBJ2-7, with 11 bases aligning to TRBD1. J gave up 0 bases and V 8 bases, and 3 bases lay outside the gene matches. The V gene's germline CDR1 is MDHEN and CDR2 SYDVKM. The CDR3 length is 14 residues. In DNA form, the CDR3 reads TGTGCCAGCGGGGACAGGGGGAGCTCCTACGAGCAGTACTTC. Translated, it gives CASGDRGSSYEQYF.

DNA for the CDR3: TGCAGTGCTAGAGAGTTGGCGGAGCAGTTCTTC. Protein sequence: CSARELAEQFF. The genes are TRBV20-1 and TRBJ2-1; no clear D. The CDR3 loop spans 11 amino acids. Trimming stripped 0 bases from V and 10 bases from J, with 7 bases between. Germline V gene lookup returns CDR1 DFQATT and CDR2 SNEGSKA (reference sequence).

V is TRBV9 and J is TRBJ2-3; no firm D call. CDR3 length: 15 amino acids. CDR1 SGDLS and CDR2 YYNGEE come from the germline V gene. V was shortened by 4 bases and J by 8 bases, with 20 bases between the two germline ends. CDR3 DNA: TGTGCCAGCAGCCCCTCTGGAGACCTATTTCCTACGCAGTATTTT. Translating it yields CASSPSGDLFPTQYF.

V is TRBV14 and J is TRBJ1-6; D ambiguous. Germline V gives CDR1 SGHDN, CDR2 FVKESK. The CDR3 has 12 residues. V was pared by 2 bases and J by 6 bases, with 2 bases between. In DNA, the CDR3 is TGTGCCAGCAGCCAATTTAATTCACCCCTCCACTTT. This sequence encodes CASSQFNSPLHF.

CDR3 loop: CATTDRESSYEQYF. The CDR3 bases are TGTGCCACTACGGACAGGGAGAGCTCCTACGAGCAGTACTTC. The rearrangement joins TRBV5-4 to TRBJ2-7; 8 bases line up with TRBD1. V shed 9 bases and J 0 bases; nucleotides not matched to a gene: 8. The CDR3 loop spans 14 amino acids. Per germline, CDR1 SGHNT and CDR2 YYREEE (reference sequence).

The chain links TRBV27 to TRBJ2-4, with 9 nucleotides matching TRBD2. The J segment lost 6 bases and the V segment lost 3 bases, leaving 3 bases of the junction unmatched. CDR3 length: 14 amino acids. Germline V gives CDR1 MNHEY, CDR2 SMNVEV (reference sequence). The CDR3 spells CASSLGLAANIQYF. Here the CDR3 DNA reads TGTGCCAGCAGTTTGGGACTAGCCGCAAACATTCAGTACTTC.

The J gene is TRBJ1-3, the V gene TRBV29-1; maybe TRBD1 (5 bases). Germline V gene data show CDR1 as SQVTM and CDR2 as ANQGSEA. V lost 6 bases and J lost 1, with 16 bases in between. The CDR3 totals 15 residues. DNA for the CDR3: TGCAGCGTGGTGGACGGGACCCAGTCTGGAAACACCATATATTTT. Encoded protein: CSVVDGTQSGNTIYF.

V is TRBV5-6 and J is TRBJ2-1, with TRBD2 matching 10 bases. From germline, CDR1 is SGHDT and CDR2 YYEEEE. V shed 5 bases and J 4 bases; nucleotides not matched to a gene: 12. There are 17 residues in the CDR3. CDR3 DNA sequence: TGTGCCAGCAGTCCGGCCCCTACTAGCGGGGTTTACAATGAGCAGTTCTTC. Translated: CASSPAPTSGVYNEQFF.

This clone was found once. This rearrangement joins TRBV2 to TRBJ1-1; a weak D match, TRBD1 (5 bases). Trimming took 3 bases from V and 0 from J, leaving 11 bases between them. Germline-derived CDR1 and CDR2 are SNHLY and FYNNEI. The CDR3 length is 15 residues. CDR3 in DNA: TGTGCCAGCAGTGAGACGCCAGGGATGAACACTGAAGCTTTCTTT. Its translation is CASSETPGMNTEAFF.

The chain has TRBV7-9 and TRBJ2-2, with D hard to call. Germline loops: CDR1 SEHNR, CDR2 FQNEAQ (reference sequence). The CDR3 sequence is 15 residues long. V lost 5 bases, J lost 1 base, and 11 bases lay in between. CDR3: CASSQHEGNTGELFF. CDR3 sequence (DNA): TGTGCCAGCAGCCAGCATGAAGGGAACACCGGGGAGCTGTTTTTT.

This clone was counted between two and nine times. The J gene is TRBJ1-3, the V gene TRBV19; D is uncertain. This CDR3 is 15 amino acids long. CDR1 LNHDA and CDR2 SQIVND come from the germline V gene (reference sequence). V was shortened by 3 bases and J by 0 bases, with 9 bases between the two germline ends. This CDR3 reads CASSIISGSGNTIYF. Written as DNA, the CDR3 is TGTGCCAGTAGTATCATCTCAGGCTCTGGAAACACCATATATTTT.

This sequence joins TRBV5-4 and TRBJ2-3; no reliable D call. Germline V gene lookup returns CDR1 SGHNT and CDR2 YYREEE (reference sequence). Trimming cost V 1 base and J 6 bases, with 9 bases left between them. The CDR3 is 13 amino acids. The CDR3, as DNA: TGTGCCAGCAGCTTGTGGGGAACCGATACGCAGTATTTT. Translation gives CASSLWGTDTQYF. Variable domain in full (rest from reference TRBV5-4 and TRBJ2-3): ETGVTQSPTHLIKTRGQQVTLRCSSQSGHNTVSWYQQALGQGPQFIFQYYREEENGRGNFPPRFSGLQFPNYSSELNVNALELDDSALYLCASSLWGTDTQYFGPGTRLTVL.

The chain has TRBV30 and TRBJ2-1, with D possibly TRBD2 on 6 matching bases. With 4 bases removed from V and 6 bases from J, the gap between germline ends came to 13 bases. Germline CDR1 GTSNPN, CDR2 SVGIG (reference sequence). The CDR3 loop spans 13 amino acids. CDR3: CAWKRAVVNEQFF. In DNA form, the CDR3 reads TGTGCCTGGAAGCGGGCGGTTGTCAATGAGCAGTTCTTC.

This chain's CDR3 is CASSFSGTGGAEQYF. In DNA form, the CDR3 reads TGTGCCAGCAGCTTTAGTGGGACAGGGGGCGCGGAGCAGTACTTC. This chain joins TRBV5-5 and TRBJ2-7; 12 bases fit TRBD1. CDR1 and CDR2 from the germline V gene are SGHKS and YYEKEE (reference sequence). The V segment lost 2 bases and the J segment 7 bases; nucleotides outside the gene matches: 7. The CDR3 is made up of 15 amino acids.

The V call is TRBV29-1, the J call TRBJ1-1, with a weak D call TRBD1 (5 bases). The V end lost 6 bases, the J end lost 1 base, and 12 bases lay between the germline ends. The CDR3 contains 13 residues. CDR1 is SQVTM, CDR2 ANQGSEA, per germline. For the CDR3, the DNA is TGCAGCGTACGTCCGACAGCGAACACTGAAGCTTTCTTT. Translation: CSVRPTANTEAFF.

This chain links TRBV6-5 with TRBJ2-7; possibly TRBD1 for D (5 bases). From germline, CDR1 is MNHEY and CDR2 SVGAGI. The germline V and J ends were trimmed by 5 bases and 4 bases, with 15 bases remaining between them. CDR3 length: 14 residues. The CDR3 DNA is TGTGCCAGCAGTCGAACCAGGGATGCTTACGAGCAGTACTTC. This gives the protein CASSRTRDAYEQYF.

The V call is TRBV6-1, the J call TRBJ1-4; possible D gene TRBD1, 5 bases. V was trimmed by 3 bases and J by 6 bases, leaving 17 bases between them. Per the germline V gene, CDR1 is MNHNS and CDR2 is SASEGT. The CDR3 extends over 16 amino acids. CDR3 residues: CASSDLSWGRDEKLFF. In DNA, the CDR3 is TGTGCCAGCAGTGACCTCTCTTGGGGCAGGGATGAAAAACTGTTTTTT.

This chain connects TRBV27 to TRBJ2-3; D assignment may be TRBD1 or TRBD2 (5 bases each). V was cut by 8 bases and J by 4 bases, with 25 bases left in between. The CDR3 covers 17 residues. Germline lookup yields CDR1 MNHEY and CDR2 SMNVEV (reference sequence). The CDR3: CASWDGLRSRRADTQYF. CDR3 nucleotides: TGTGCCAGCTGGGACGGGTTGCGGAGCCGTCGCGCAGATACGCAGTATTTT.

The chain carries TRBV23-1 and TRBJ1-6; 8 bases match TRBD1. TRBV23-1 is treated as an ORF (open reading frame) with a function not yet certain. The CDR3 covers 18 residues. V was pared by 2 bases and J by 8 bases, with 14 bases of the junction left unmatched. This CDR3 reads CASSQLSRTGRLYSPLHF. CDR3 in DNA: TGCGCCAGCAGTCAACTGTCCCGGACAGGGCGCTTGTATTCACCCCTCCACTTT.

The genes are TRBV5-1 and TRBJ1-1; D unresolved. The CDR3 length is 14 residues. The germline V gene encodes CDR1 SGHRS and CDR2 YFSETQ. The V end lost 4 bases, the J end lost 1 base, and 11 bases lay between the germline ends. CDR3 protein: CASSPGPQNTEAFF. Written as DNA, the CDR3 is TGCGCCAGCAGCCCAGGACCGCAGAACACTGAAGCTTTCTTT. Supplemented by reference TRBV5-1 and TRBJ1-1, the full variable domain reads KAGVTQTPRYLIKTRGQQVTLSCSPISGHRSVSWYQQTPGQGLQFLFEYFSETQRNKGNFPGRFSGRQFSNSRSEMNVSTLELGDSALYLCASSPGPQNTEAFFGQGTRLTVV.